The following is a T cell receptor (beta chain) sequence with its context. This receptor's antigen is unknown. There are no base qualities to consult, and no much larger clone falls within one base. This record comes from a study of blood T cell repertoires in COVID-19 (dated by TCRdb to the early 2020s). Study-wide context: Samples covering the acute and convalescent phases of COVID-19 were provided by collaborators in the United States, Italy and Spain. The prospective study material was composed of cDNA or gDNA derived from T cells, B-cell-depleted T cells, or PBMCs. Subjects who had been exposed to COVID-19, were actively infected with it, or had recovered from it provided the deeply sampled blood TCRbeta repertoires that made up the dataset. Sample metadata almost always included a de-identified subject ID, COVID-19 status, age in years and sex. Samples were obtained from the ongoing ImmuneRACE study (first 160 participants) and from over 1,000 subjects provided by 6 global collaborators. The repertoires were made available in a free public database intended to serve as a resource for research on the immune response to SARS-CoV-2. Where HLA class I and class II types were available, the types were taken from metadata supplied by the sample provider, not from assay-based typing.

General study outcomes and caveats: The quantity of clinical and demographic metadata differed by source and by participant and was supplied without curation.

In the prospective study, participants were roughly 18 to 90 years old, resided in approximately 25 geographic areas of the United States, and were enrolled through a virtual design. Cohort assignment in the prospective study relied on participant-reported clinical history from a screening survey and a study questionnaire. In the prospective study, mobile phlebotomists collected whole blood, serum and a nasopharyngeal or oropharyngeal swab from each participant. Prospective study participants could optionally give additional blood draws and questionnaires over an approximately 2-month period. Prospective study blood samples were shipped either frozen or at room temperature before DNA extraction. From cysteine to phenylalanine, the CDR3 is 15 amino acids long. The kept DNA is CDR3 alone, 45 bases in frame from the first base. The V and J ends are trimmed by 0 bases and 4 bases, leaving 13 bases between them. Reading the germline V gene gives CDR1 SGHRS and CDR2 YFSETQ.

The immunoSEQ Assay, a bias-controlled multiplex PCR, was used to amplify TCRbeta CDR3 regions from genomic DNA. The authors processed their data as follows. Within the assay, amplification of reference gene primers was used to estimate how many nucleated cells each sample contained. To quantify the absolute abundance of each unique TCRbeta CDR3 rearrangement, sequence reads were collapsed and filtered. For each sample, productive Simpson clonality was calculated as the square root of Simpson's diversity index across productive rearrangements. TCRdb stores this immuneACCESS table with in-frame sequences only. Part of the clones is absent; in the studies checked, under half of the shortfall reflects unresolved V genes, and no reason is known for the rest. V and J calls and clone size are copied from that table; D and trimming were computed from the DNA. In all, the sample holds 200,000 to 300,000 clones, and under 90% of those were seen once. The biggest ten clones account for 3.5% to 4.5% of the sample.

Sequencing was carried out using PBMCs or T cells enriched from blood (not recorded which). The chain employs TRBV5-1 and TRBJ2-5, with TRBD2 perhaps the D gene, on 7 matching bases. The TCR comes from a woman younger than 45 with acute COVID-19. The CDR3 has the sequence CASSLAGGLGETQYF. The nucleotide sequence reads as follows: TGCGCCAGCAGCTTGGCCGGGGGGCTGGGAGAGACCCAGTACTTC. The CDR3, completed at both ends by the reference TRBV5-1 and TRBJ2-5 genes, gives the full variable domain KAGVTQTPRYLIKTRGQQVTLSCSPISGHRSVSWYQQTPGQGLQFLFEYFSETQRNKGNFPGRFSGRQFSNSRSEMNVSTLELGDSALYLCASSLAGGLGETQYFGPGTRLLVL.